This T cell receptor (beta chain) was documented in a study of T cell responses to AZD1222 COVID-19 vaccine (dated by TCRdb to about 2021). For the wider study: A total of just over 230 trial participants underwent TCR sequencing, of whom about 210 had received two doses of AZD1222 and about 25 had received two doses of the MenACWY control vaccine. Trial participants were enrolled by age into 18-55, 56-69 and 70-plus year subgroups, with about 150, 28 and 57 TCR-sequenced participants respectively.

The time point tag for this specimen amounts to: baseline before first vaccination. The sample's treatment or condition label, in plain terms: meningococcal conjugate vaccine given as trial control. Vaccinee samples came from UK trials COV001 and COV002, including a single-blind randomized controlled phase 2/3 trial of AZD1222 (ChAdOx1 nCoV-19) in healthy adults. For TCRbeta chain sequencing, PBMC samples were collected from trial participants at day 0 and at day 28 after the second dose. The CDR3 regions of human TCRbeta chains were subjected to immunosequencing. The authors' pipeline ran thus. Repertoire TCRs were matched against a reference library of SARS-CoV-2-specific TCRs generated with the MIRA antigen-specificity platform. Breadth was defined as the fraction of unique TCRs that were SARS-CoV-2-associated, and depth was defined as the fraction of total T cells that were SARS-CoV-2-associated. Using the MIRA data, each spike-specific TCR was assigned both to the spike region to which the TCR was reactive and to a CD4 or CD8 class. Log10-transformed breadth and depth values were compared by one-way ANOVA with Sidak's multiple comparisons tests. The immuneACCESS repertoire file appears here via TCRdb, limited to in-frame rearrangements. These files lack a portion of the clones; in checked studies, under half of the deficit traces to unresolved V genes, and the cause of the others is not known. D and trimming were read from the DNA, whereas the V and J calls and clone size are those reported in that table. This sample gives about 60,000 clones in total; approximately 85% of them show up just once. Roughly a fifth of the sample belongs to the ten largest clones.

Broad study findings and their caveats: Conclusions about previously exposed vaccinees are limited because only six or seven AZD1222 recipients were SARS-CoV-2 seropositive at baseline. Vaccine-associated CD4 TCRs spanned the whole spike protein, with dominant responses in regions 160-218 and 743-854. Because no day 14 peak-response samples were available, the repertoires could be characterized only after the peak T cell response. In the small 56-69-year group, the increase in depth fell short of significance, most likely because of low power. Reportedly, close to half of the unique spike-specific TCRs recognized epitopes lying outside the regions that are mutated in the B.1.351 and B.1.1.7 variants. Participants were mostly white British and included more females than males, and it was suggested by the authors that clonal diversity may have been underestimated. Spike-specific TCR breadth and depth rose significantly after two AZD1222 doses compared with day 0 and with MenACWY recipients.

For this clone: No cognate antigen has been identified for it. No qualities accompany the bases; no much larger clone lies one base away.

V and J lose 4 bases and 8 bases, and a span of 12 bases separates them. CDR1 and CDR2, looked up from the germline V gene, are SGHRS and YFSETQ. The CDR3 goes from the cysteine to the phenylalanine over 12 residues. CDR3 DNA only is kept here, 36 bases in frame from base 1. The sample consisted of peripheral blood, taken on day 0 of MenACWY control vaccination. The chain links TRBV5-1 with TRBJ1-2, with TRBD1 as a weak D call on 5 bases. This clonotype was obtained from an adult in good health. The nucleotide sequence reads TGCGCCAGCAGCCGGGACGGTACGGGCTACACCTTC. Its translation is CASSRDGTGYTF.